Each of the 6 T cell receptor beta chains below was sequenced from the same sample in a study of Ad26.COV2.S vaccination and SARS-CoV-2 variants. As for treatment: roughly 18 received Ad26.COV2.S at low or high dose, single or two shots; five or six received placebo; per-sample allocation not given. After the first vaccine or placebo injection, samples were drawn on day 63. Sequenced by immunoSEQ multiplex PCR; TCRdb stores in-frame clones only, minus some. The table includes 300,000 to 400,000 clones, around 86% detected once. Here the sequenced sample was peripheral blood, taken in a trial of Ad26.COV2.S vaccine versus placebo. The source is a person between 18 and 60 years old who received the Ad26.COV2.S COVID-19 vaccine or a placebo.

The rearrangement links TRBV9 to TRBJ2-1, with TRBD2 matching over 8 bases. V was clipped by 4 bases and J by 7 bases; unmatched bases: 10. The CDR3 consists of 15 residues. Germline V CDR1 and CDR2: SGDLS, YYNGEE. The CDR3 here is CASSSREGLGNEQFF. CDR3 nucleotide sequence: TGTGCCAGCAGCTCCCGGGAGGGCTTGGGGAATGAGCAGTTCTTC.

This sequence joins TRBV21-1 and TRBJ2-7; the table's D call TRBD1 went unverified against the DNA. TRBV21-1 is flagged as a pseudogene. This CDR3 has 14 residues. The CDR3 DNA reads as TGTGCCAGCACCCAATCAGGGTTGGGGTACGAGCAGTACTTC. This sequence encodes CASTQSGLGYEQYF.

The chain uses TRBV6-1 and TRBJ1-5; D perhaps matches TRBD1 (5 bases). This CDR3 region has 13 residues. Germline V gene data show CDR1 as MNHNS and CDR2 as SASEGT. The germline V and J ends were trimmed by 4 bases and 5 bases, with 9 bases remaining between them. The CDR3 region has the DNA TGTGCCAGCAGTGCAGGGAGGGATCAGCCCCAGCATTTT. This sequence encodes CASSAGRDQPQHF.

The gene calls are TRBV7-3 and TRBJ2-3; TRBD2 might be the D (6 bases). Germline V lookup: CDR1 SGHTA, CDR2 FQGTGA. The CDR3 has 15 residues. The germline V and J ends were trimmed by 2 bases and 0 bases, with 9 bases remaining between them. CDR3 loop: CASSLFGGSTDTQYF. Written as DNA, the CDR3 is TGTGCCAGCAGCTTATTCGGGGGTAGCACAGATACGCAGTATTTT.

The gene calls are TRBV4-1 and TRBJ1-2, with 7 bases aligning to TRBD1. The CDR3 consists of 14 residues. V lost 0 bases and J lost 4; bases outside the gene matches: 2. Germline V gene lookup returns CDR1 MGHRA and CDR2 YSYEKL. In nucleotides, the CDR3 is TGCGCCAGCAGCCAAGACCAGGGGGTCTATGGCTACACCTTC. Amino acids: CASSQDQGVYGYTF.

The V gene is TRBV11-2, the J gene TRBJ2-7; D not certain. The V gene's germline CDR1 is SGHAT and CDR2 FQNNGV. This CDR3 is built from 12 residues. V lost 1 base and J lost 3, with 4 bases in between. CDR3 bases: TGTGCCAGCAGCTTAGGGGTCTACGAGCAGTACTTC. Encoded protein: CASSLGVYEQYF.